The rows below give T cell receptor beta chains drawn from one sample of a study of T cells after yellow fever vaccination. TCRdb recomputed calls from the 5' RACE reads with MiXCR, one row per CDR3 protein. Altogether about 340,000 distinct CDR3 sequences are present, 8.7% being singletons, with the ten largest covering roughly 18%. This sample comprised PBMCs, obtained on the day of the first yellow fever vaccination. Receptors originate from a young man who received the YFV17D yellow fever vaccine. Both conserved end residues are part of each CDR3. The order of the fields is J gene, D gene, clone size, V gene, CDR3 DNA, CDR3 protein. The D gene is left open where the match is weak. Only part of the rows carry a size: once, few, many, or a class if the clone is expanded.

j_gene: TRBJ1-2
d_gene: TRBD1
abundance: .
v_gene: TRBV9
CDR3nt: TGTGCCAGCAGCGTGTTCGGGACAGTCAGTTATGGCTACACCTTC
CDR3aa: CASSVFGTVSYGYTF

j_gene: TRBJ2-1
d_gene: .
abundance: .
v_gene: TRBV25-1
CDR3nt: TGTGCCTGCGCACGGGGGGCGAGCTCCTACAATGAGCAGTTCTTC
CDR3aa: CACARGASSYNEQFF

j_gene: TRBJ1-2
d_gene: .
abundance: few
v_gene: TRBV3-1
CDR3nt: TGTGCCAGCAGCCAAGATATTAGGGCTAACTATGGCTACACCTTC
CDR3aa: CASSQDIRANYGYTF

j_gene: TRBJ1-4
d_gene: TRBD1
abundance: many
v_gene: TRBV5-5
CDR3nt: TGTGCCAGCAGCTTGACAGGACAGGGGGTCCAAAAACTGTTTTTT
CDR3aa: CASSLTGQGVQKLFF

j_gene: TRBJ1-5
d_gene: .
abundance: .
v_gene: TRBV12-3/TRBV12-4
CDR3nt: TGTGCCAGCAGTTCAGCGGAAAACCAGCCCCAGCATTTT
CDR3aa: CASSSAENQPQHF

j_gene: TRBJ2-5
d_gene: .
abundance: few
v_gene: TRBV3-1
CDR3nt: TGTGCCAGCAGCCAAGCCCCCAGACCGCCTCAGGGTCAGGGGACCCAGTACTTC
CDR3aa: CASSQAPRPPQGQGTQYF

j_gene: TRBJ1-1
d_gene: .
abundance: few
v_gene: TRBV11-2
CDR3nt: TGTGCCAGCACCCCAAGGGGTGAAGGTACTGAAGCTTTCTTT
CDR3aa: CASTPRGEGTEAFF

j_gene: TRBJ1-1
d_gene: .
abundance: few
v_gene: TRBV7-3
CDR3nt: TGTGCCAGCAGCCCCATCCCGAAGGGGTTGAACACTGAAGCTTTCTTT
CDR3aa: CASSPIPKGLNTEAFF

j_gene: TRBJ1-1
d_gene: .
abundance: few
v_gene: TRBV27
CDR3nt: TGTGCCAGCTCCACGCAGACAGCGGGCACTGAAGCTTTCTTT
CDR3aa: CASSTQTAGTEAFF

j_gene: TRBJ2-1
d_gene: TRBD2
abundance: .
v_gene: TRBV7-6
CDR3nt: TGTGCCAGCAGCCGGGGACCGGGAGGCTACAATGAGCAGTTCTTC
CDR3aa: CASSRGPGGYNEQFF

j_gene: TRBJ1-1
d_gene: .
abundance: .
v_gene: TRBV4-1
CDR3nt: TGCGCCAGCAGCCAAAGTCTCTGGTACACTGAAGCTTTCTTT
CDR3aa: CASSQSLWYTEAFF

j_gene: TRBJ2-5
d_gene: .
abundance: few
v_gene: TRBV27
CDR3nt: TGTGCCAGCAGTTTTTCGGGCACTAGCTTCTCCCAAGAGACCCAGTACTTC
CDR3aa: CASSFSGTSFSQETQYF

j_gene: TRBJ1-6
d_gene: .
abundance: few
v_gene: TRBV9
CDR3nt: TGTGCCAGCAGCGTGCGCCCAAATTCACCCCTCCACTTT
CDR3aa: CASSVRPNSPLHF

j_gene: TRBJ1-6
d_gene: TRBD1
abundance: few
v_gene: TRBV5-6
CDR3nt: TGTGCCAGCACTTTATCTCGGCAGGGGGGTTCACCCCTCCACTTT
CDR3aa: CASTLSRQGGSPLHF

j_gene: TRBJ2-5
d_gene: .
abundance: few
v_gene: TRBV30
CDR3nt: TGTGCCTGGGGGGACTCCCACCCGGGGACCCAGTACTTC
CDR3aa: CAWGDSHPGTQYF

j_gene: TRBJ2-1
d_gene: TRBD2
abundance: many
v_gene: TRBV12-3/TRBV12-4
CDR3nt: TGTGCCAGCAAACTAGCGGGGGCGGCGTCCTACAATGAGCAGTTCTTC
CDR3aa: CASKLAGAASYNEQFF

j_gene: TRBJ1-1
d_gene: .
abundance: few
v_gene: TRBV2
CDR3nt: TGTGCCAGCAGTGAAGAAAGCGCAGGGACGCAAATCTTT
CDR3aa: CASSEESAGTQIF

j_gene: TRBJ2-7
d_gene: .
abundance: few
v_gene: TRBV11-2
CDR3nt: TGTGCCAGCAGCTTAGAGCGGGACAACCCTCTTTCGGAGCAGTACTTC
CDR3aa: CASSLERDNPLSEQYF

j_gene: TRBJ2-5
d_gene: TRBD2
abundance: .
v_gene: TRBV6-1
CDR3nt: TGTGCCAGCAGGGAACTAGCGGGGGCTGACTTAGAGACCCAGTACTTC
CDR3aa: CASRELAGADLETQYF

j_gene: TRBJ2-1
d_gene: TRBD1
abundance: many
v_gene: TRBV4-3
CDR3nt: TGCGCCAGCGGGCCGTTGGGACAGGGAGGCAATGAGCAGTTCTTC
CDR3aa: CASGPLGQGGNEQFF

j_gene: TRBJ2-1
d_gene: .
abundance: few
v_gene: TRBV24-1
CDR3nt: TGTGCCACCAGTGACCCCCTCAATGAGCAGTTCTTC
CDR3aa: CATSDPLNEQFF

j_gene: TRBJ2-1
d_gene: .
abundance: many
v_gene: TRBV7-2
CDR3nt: TGTGCCAGCAGCTTTTGGGGTACCAATGAGCAGTTCTTC
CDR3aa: CASSFWGTNEQFF

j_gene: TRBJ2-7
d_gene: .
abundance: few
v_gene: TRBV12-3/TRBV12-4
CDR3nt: TGTGCCAGCAGTTTCGCGGGGGCCCACGAGCAGTACTTC
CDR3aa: CASSFAGAHEQYF

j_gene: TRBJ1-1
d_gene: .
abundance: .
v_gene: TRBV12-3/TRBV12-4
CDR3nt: TGTGCCAGCAGTCCCCGGGGAGGGAGGGCTGAAGCTTTCTTT
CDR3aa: CASSPRGGRAEAFF

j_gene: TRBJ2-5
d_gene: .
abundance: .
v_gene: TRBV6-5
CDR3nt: TGTGCCAGCAGTTACTCGAGTACCCGCCAGCCCCAGTACTTC
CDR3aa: CASSYSSTRQPQYF

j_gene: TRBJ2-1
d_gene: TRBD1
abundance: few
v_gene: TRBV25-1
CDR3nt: TGTGCCAGCAGTGAATCCGGGACAGGGTCCTACAATGAGCAGTTCTTC
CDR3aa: CASSESGTGSYNEQFF

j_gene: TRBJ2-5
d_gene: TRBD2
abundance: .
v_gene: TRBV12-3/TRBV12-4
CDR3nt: TGTGCCAGCAGTCACCCCGGACTAGTTGAGACCCAGTACTTC
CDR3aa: CASSHPGLVETQYF